This T cell receptor (beta chain) was recorded in a study of blood T cell repertoires in COVID-19. Study in general: Samples of COVID-19 (acute and convalescent) were obtained from the United States, Italy and Spain.

A single count supports this clone. The method was immunoSEQ multiplex PCR; TCRdb's version includes in-frame clones alone and lacks a portion of them. The table lists some 200,000 clones, around three quarters of them singletons, with around 7.7% in the top ten. Trimming shortened V by 3 bases and J by 4 bases, and 9 bases separated the two germline ends. Germline V lookup: CDR1 MDHEN, CDR2 SYDVKM. The CDR3 loop spans 13 amino acids. The chain recombines TRBV28 with TRBJ2-5; D is perhaps TRBD1 (5 bases). This receptor was obtained from a woman between 65 and 79 years old with acute or convalescent COVID-19. Sequencing was carried out using peripheral blood. The CDR3 loop reads CASSFGHRETQYF. DNA for the CDR3: TGTGCCAGCAGTTTCGGACACCGAGAGACCCAGTACTTC.